The 21 T cell receptor beta chains below all came from one sample that was sequenced in a study of memory CD4+ T cells and cytomegalovirus serostatus (dated by TCRdb to about 2019). Single viable CD3+CD4+CD8-CD45RO+ cells were sorted as memory CD4+ T cells on a FACSAria II. Libraries were constructed by the immunoSEQ multiplex PCR assay. Held by TCRdb, this immuneACCESS table contains in-frame sequences only and omits some clones. Under half of the omission traces to an unresolved V gene where checked; the cause of the rest is unknown. For this sample there are 35,000 to 55,000 clones; 76% appear just once. The top ten constitute approximately 1.8% of the sample. The specimen sequenced was memory CD4+ T cells from blood. Receptor source: an adult in good health and CMV-seronegative.

The chain uses TRBV19 and TRBJ1-6; no definite D call. The V end lost 7 bases, the J end lost 8 bases, and 18 bases lay between the germline ends. Germline values: CDR1 LNHDA, CDR2 SQIVND (reference sequence). The CDR3 is 15 amino acids. This CDR3 is CASNDYGSKDSPLHF. In DNA, the CDR3 is TGTGCCAGTAACGACTACGGATCGAAGGATTCACCCCTCCACTTT.

For this clone: A read error may account for a junction end that differs from germline. This chain joins TRBV28 and TRBJ1-5; 7 positions match TRBD1. Germline V lookup: CDR1 MDHEN, CDR2 SYDVKM. CDR3 length equals 13 residues. CDR3 region: CAGREGAGQPQHF. In DNA form, the CDR3 reads TGTGCCGGCAGAGAGGGGGCTGGGCAGCCCCAGCATTTT.

The rearrangement links TRBV7-2 to TRBJ2-2; perhaps TRBD1 as D (5 bases). Germline assignment: CDR1 SGHTA and CDR2 FQGNSA. V was cut by 1 base and J by 7 bases, with 16 bases left in between. The CDR3 length is 16 residues. CDR3 nucleotide sequence: TGTGCCAGCAGCTTAGTCGGTCTGGGGCCGGGCGGGGAGCTGTTTTTT. Translated, it gives CASSLVGLGPGGELFF. Filled out from reference TRBV7-2 and TRBJ2-2, the complete variable domain reads GAGVSQSPSNKVTEKGKDVELRCDPISGHTALYWYRQSLGQGLEFLIYFQGNSAPDKSGLPSDRFSAERTGGSVSTLTIQRTQQEDSAVYLCASSLVGLGPGGELFFGEGSRLTVL.

The rearrangement links TRBV15 to TRBJ1-2; TRBD1 aligns across 8 bases. J was trimmed by 6 bases and V by 2 bases; bases with no gene match: 8. The germline V gene has CDR1 LNHNV and CDR2 YYDKDF (reference sequence). CDR3 length equals 15 residues. CDR3 residues: CATSRQEPGGNGYTF. In DNA form, the CDR3 reads TGTGCCACCAGCAGACAGGAACCAGGGGGCAATGGCTACACCTTC. Full variable domain (remainder filled in from reference TRBV15 and TRBJ1-2): DAMVIQNPRYQVTQFGKPVTLSCSQTLNHNVMYWYQQKSSQAPKLLFHYYDKDFNNEADTPDNFQSRRPNTSFCFLDIRSPGLGDTAMYLCATSRQEPGGNGYTFGSGTRLTVV.

This chain links TRBV10-1 with TRBJ2-7, with D tentatively TRBD2 (7 bases). The CDR3 is 15 amino acids. The V and J ends lost 5 bases and 3 bases respectively, with 17 bases between them. Germline values: CDR1 WNHNN, CDR2 SYGVQD (reference sequence). CDR3 sequence reads: CASSPGGLGGYEQYF. The CDR3 bases are TGCGCCAGCAGTCCCGGGGGGCTCGGAGGCTACGAGCAGTACTTC.

This rearrangement joins TRBV30 to TRBJ1-5; D is perhaps TRBD1 (6 bases). Looked up from germline, CDR1 is GTSNPN and CDR2 is SVGIG (reference sequence). CDR3 length: 13 amino acids. Trimming cost V 3 bases and J 6 bases, with 12 bases left between them. CDR3 sequence: CAWREQGRQPQHF. DNA of the CDR3: TGTGCCTGGAGGGAACAGGGCCGTCAGCCCCAGCATTTT.

The chain recombines TRBV6-1 with TRBJ1-5, with unresolved D. The V end was cut by 0 bases, the J end by 0 bases, with 9 bases between. Germline lookup yields CDR1 MNHNS and CDR2 SASEGT. The CDR3 has 16 amino acids. The CDR3 loop reads CASSEAVGDSNQPQHF. CDR3 DNA sequence: TGTGCCAGCAGTGAAGCCGTCGGGGATAGCAATCAGCCCCAGCATTTT.

CDR3 in amino acids: CASSLGSGSSYNEQFF. The DNA for the CDR3 is TGTGCCAGCAGCTTAGGATCAGGGAGCTCCTACAATGAGCAGTTCTTC. The chain joins TRBV7-3 to TRBJ2-1; TRBD1 or TRBD2 may be the D gene (5 bases each). The CDR3 length is 16 residues. V was trimmed by 2 bases and J by 0 bases, leaving 11 bases between them. CDR1 and CDR2 (germline): SGHTA, FQGTGA.

The chain recombines TRBV30 with TRBJ1-3; no clear D. Germline V gene lookup returns CDR1 GTSNPN and CDR2 SVGIG (reference sequence). CDR3 length: 12 residues. V lost 2 bases and J lost 0, with 2 bases in between. The CDR3 protein is CAWSTSGNTIYF. The CDR3 nucleotides are TGTGCCTGGAGTACCTCTGGAAACACCATATATTTT.

The chain recombines TRBV5-6 with TRBJ2-2, with D perhaps TRBD2 (6 bases). The CDR3 has 16 amino acids. Deletions cut 4 bases from V and 2 bases from J, with 15 bases between. Germline V gene lookup returns CDR1 SGHDT and CDR2 YYEEEE. CDR3 in amino acids: CASSEMGRTNTGELFF. Written as DNA, the CDR3 is TGTGCCAGCAGCGAGATGGGGAGGACCAACACCGGGGAGCTGTTTTTT.

The chain uses TRBV5-4 and TRBJ2-5; D ambiguous. Germline lookup yields CDR1 SGHNT and CDR2 YYREEE (reference sequence). Trimming stripped 3 bases from V and 2 bases from J, with 5 bases between. CDR3 length equals 12 residues. CDR3 amino acids: CASSSVQETQYF. Here the CDR3 DNA reads TGTGCCAGCAGCTCGGTGCAAGAGACCCAGTACTTC.

This sequence joins TRBV7-2 and TRBJ1-3; possible D gene TRBD1, 5 bases. Trimming removed 1 base at V and 0 bases at J, with 7 bases between. CDR3 length: 15 residues. CDR1 is SGHTA, CDR2 FQGNSA, per germline. This CDR3 is CASSLGQFSGNTIYF. The CDR3 coding sequence is TGTGCCAGCAGCTTAGGACAGTTCTCTGGAAACACCATATATTTT. The full variable domain, with the rest looked up from reference TRBV7-2 and TRBJ1-3, is GAGVSQSPSNKVTEKGKDVELRCDPISGHTALYWYRQSLGQGLEFLIYFQGNSAPDKSGLPSDRFSAERTGGSVSTLTIQRTQQEDSAVYLCASSLGQFSGNTIYFGEGSWLTVV.

The chain has TRBV30 and TRBJ1-6; TRBD1 aligns across 7 bases. V lost 2 bases and J lost 10; bases outside the gene matches: 8. Germline loops: CDR1 GTSNPN, CDR2 SVGIG (reference sequence). The CDR3 has 14 amino acids. The CDR3 loop reads CAWSHQGVISPLHF. The CDR3 nucleotides read TGTGCCTGGAGTCACCAGGGGGTCATCTCACCCCTCCACTTT.

The rearrangement uses TRBV7-8 and TRBJ1-2, with 9 bases matching TRBD1. The CDR3 is made up of 15 amino acids. CDR1 is SGHVS, CDR2 FQNEAQ, per germline. Trimming took 5 bases from V and 7 from J; bases not matched to a gene: 11. CDR3 sequence (DNA): TGTGCCAGCAGCCCACGGGGACAGGGCCCGGGTGGCTACACCTTC. This codes for CASSPRGQGPGGYTF.

The V call is TRBV13, the J call TRBJ2-2, with TRBD2 matching 12 bases. Germline CDR1 and CDR2: PRHDT and FYEKMQ (reference sequence). This CDR3 is 15 amino acids long. Trimming cost V 5 bases and J 4 bases; bases outside gene matches: 2. The DNA for the CDR3 is TGTGCCAGCAGCCCGGGACTAGCGGGCACCGGGGAGCTGTTTTTT. Amino acids: CASSPGLAGTGELFF. The full variable domain, rest sourced from reference TRBV13 and TRBJ2-2, is AAGVIQSPRHLIKEKRETATLKCYPIPRHDTVYWYQQGPGQDPQFLISFYEKMQSDKGSIPDRFSAQQFSDYHSELNMSSLELGDSALYFCASSPGLAGTGELFFGEGSRLTVL.

The V call is TRBV5-1, the J call TRBJ1-3, with a tentative D call TRBD1 (6 bases). This CDR3 has 14 residues. The germline CDR1 and CDR2 sequences are SGHRS and YFSETQ. V was pared by 6 bases and J by 8 bases, with 18 bases between. The CDR3 DNA reads as TGCGCCAGCATCATACAGGGACCTGGGGACACCATATATTTT. This sequence encodes CASIIQGPGDTIYF.

The chain has TRBV19 and TRBJ1-6; D remains unclear. CDR3 size: 13 residues. Germline V gene lookup returns CDR1 LNHDA and CDR2 SQIVND (reference sequence). The V end lost 6 bases, the J end lost 8 bases, and 11 bases lay between the germline ends. CDR3 in amino acids: CASRYSGDSPLHF. In nucleotides, the CDR3 is TGTGCCAGTAGGTACTCTGGAGATTCACCCCTCCACTTT. The variable domain in full, with the rest retrieved from reference TRBV19 and TRBJ1-6, is DGGITQSPKYLFRKEGQNVTLSCEQNLNHDAMYWYRQDPGQGLRLIYYSQIVNDFQKGDIAEGYSVSREKKESFPLTVTSAQKNPTAFYLCASRYSGDSPLHFGNGTRLTVT.

The chain employs TRBV2 and TRBJ2-4, with 9 bases fitting TRBD1. Losses at the gene ends were 2 bases for V and 9 bases for J; bases not matched to a gene: 8. Germline assignment: CDR1 SNHLY and CDR2 FYNNEI. This CDR3 comprises 15 residues. This CDR3 is CASSERGTGLSIQYF. CDR3 in DNA: TGTGCCAGCAGTGAACGGGGGACAGGGTTGTCCATTCAGTACTTC.

This clone occurred once. V is TRBV2 and J is TRBJ2-3, with 8 bases matching TRBD1. The ends lost 6 bases at V and 5 bases at J; junction bases unmatched: 10. The germline CDR1 and CDR2 sequences are SNHLY and FYNNEI. The CDR3 runs 15 residues. DNA for the CDR3: TGTGCCAGCAGCGTACAGGGGGTACATAAAGATACGCAGTATTTT. This codes for CASSVQGVHKDTQYF.

The J gene is TRBJ2-2, the V gene TRBV28, with D maybe TRBD1 (5 bases). Trimming left V 3 bases short and J 2 bases short, with 13 bases between. This CDR3 region has 16 residues. CDR1 and CDR2 from the germline V gene are MDHEN and SYDVKM. In nucleotides, the CDR3 is TGTGCCAGCAGTTTTTGGGGCAGATTAAACACCGGGGAGCTGTTTTTT. Translating it yields CASSFWGRLNTGELFF.

This clone was recorded a few times. The chain recombines TRBV2 with TRBJ1-5, with unresolved D. The CDR3 contains 14 residues. In germline, CDR1 is SNHLY, CDR2 FYNNEI. V shed 4 bases and J shed 6 bases, with 13 bases lying between them. CDR3 DNA sequence: TGTGCCAGCAGTGGTGACGAAGGTGGTCAGCCCCAGCATTTT. Translating gives CASSGDEGGQPQHF.